This T cell receptor beta chain originates from a study of blood T cells in healthy people across ages. Through a sample-barcoded 5' primer and a J-beta primer mix, a second PCR was run for roughly 7 to 12 cycles. A template-switch adaptor containing 12 random nucleotides labeled each cDNA molecule. At least 2.5 million CDR3-containing paired-end reads were obtained per sample. TCRdb redid the calling of the 5' RACE reads with MiXCR, one entry per CDR3 protein. Of around 800,000 distinct CDR3 sequences listed, roughly 25% were seen once; the top ten hold roughly 3.1%. A note on this clonotype: Its matching antigen is unknown.

Regarding the study as a whole: Long-lived donors carried more naive CD4+ cells and greater diversity than aged donors.

Germline CDR1 reads SEHNR; CDR2 reads FQNEAQ (reference sequence). The CDR3 extends over 18 amino acids. Trimming took 5 bases from V and 4 from J; bases not matched to a gene: 12. The same sample was also studied in work on T cells of mothers and their children.

Sequencing was performed on blood. The sequence was collected from a boy younger than 18 in good health. This rearrangement joins TRBV7-9 to TRBJ2-6, with 9 bases lining up with TRBD1. CDR3: CASSLGGTGSIGANVLTF. In DNA, the CDR3 is TGTGCCAGCAGCCTCGGGGGGACAGGGAGTATCGGGGCCAACGTCCTGACTTTC.